This note documents a single TCR beta chain sequence. As yet, its antigen is unknown. The ends were cut back, 5 bases at V and 8 bases at J, with 15 bases in the middle. This CDR3 is built from 13 residues. CDR1 is SGHRS, CDR2 YFSETQ, per germline. The entry originates in a study of OX40 agonist ivuxolimab in advanced cancers. Background on the study: In three patients, partial responses were observed, one with hepatocellular carcinoma and two with cutaneous melanoma. Study conclusions and caveats: CD8+ T cells showed, on average, more clonal expansion than CD4+ cells. Low normalized T-cell clonal expansion was additionally recorded for some nonresponders.

Samples were taken at baseline and on day 1 of cycles 4 and 7. Here immunoSEQ multiplex PCR was the method, and the copy in TCRdb shows in-frame clones only, minus some. The sample carries 66,000 or so clones, approximately 81% recorded once. This sample comprised CD4+ or CD8+ T cells sorted from blood, obtained in a trial of the OX40 agonist ivuxolimab. The TCR comes from an adult with an advanced solid tumor such as melanoma, head and neck, liver or kidney cancer. The chain links TRBV5-1 to TRBJ2-3; a possible D gene is TRBD1 (6 bases). The CDR3 sequence is CASSEQGEGTQYF. In DNA form, the CDR3 reads TGCGCCAGCAGTGAACAGGGAGAGGGTACGCAGTATTTT.